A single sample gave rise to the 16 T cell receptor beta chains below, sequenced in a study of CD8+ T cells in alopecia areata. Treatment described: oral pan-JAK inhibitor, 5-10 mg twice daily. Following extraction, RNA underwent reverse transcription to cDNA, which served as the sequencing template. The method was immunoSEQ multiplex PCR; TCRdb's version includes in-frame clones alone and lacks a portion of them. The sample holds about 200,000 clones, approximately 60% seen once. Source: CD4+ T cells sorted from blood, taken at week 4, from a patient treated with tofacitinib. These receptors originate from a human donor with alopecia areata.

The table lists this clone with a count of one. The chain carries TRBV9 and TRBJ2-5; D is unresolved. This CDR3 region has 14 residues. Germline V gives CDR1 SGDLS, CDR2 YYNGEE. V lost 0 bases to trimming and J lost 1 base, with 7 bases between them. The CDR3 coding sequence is TGTGCCAGCAGCGTAGATGTATCCCAAGAGACCCAGTACTTC. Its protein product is CASSVDVSQETQYF.

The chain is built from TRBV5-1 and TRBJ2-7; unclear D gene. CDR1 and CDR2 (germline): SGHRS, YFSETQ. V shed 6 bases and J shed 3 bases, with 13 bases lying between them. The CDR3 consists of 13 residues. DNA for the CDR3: TGCGCCAGCAAAGGGAACGATGACTACGAGCAGTACTTC. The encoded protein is CASKGNDDYEQYF.

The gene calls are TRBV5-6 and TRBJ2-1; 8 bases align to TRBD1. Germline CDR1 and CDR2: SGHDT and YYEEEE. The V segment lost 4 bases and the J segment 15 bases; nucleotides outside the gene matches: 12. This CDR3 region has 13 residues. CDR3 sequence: CASSLASVTGVFF. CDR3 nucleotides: TGTGCCAGCAGCCTCGCGTCGGTGACAGGGGTGTTCTTC.

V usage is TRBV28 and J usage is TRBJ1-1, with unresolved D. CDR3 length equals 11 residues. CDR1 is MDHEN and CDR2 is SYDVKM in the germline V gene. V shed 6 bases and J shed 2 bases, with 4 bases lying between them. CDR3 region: CASRGNTEAFF. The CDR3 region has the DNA TGTGCCAGCAGGGGTAACACTGAAGCTTTCTTT.

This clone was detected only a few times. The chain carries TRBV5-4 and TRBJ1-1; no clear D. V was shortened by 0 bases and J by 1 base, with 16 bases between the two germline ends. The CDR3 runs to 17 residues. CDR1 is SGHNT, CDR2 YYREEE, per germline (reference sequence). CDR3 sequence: CASSLAPLGSANTEAFF. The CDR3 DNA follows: TGTGCCAGCAGCTTGGCTCCTCTAGGGAGTGCGAACACTGAAGCTTTCTTT.

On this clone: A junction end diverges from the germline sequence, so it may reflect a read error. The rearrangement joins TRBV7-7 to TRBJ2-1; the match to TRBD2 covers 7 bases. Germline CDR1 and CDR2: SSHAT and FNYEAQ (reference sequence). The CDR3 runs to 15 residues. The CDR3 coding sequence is TGTGCTAGCAGCCCTACGACGGGAGGCTACAATGAGCAGTTCTTC. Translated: CASSPTTGGYNEQFF.

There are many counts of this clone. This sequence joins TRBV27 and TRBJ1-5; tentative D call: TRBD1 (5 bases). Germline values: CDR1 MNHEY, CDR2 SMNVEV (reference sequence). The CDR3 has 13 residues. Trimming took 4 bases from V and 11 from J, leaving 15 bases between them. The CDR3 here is CASSSGRGRAQHF. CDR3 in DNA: TGTGCCAGCAGTTCCGGGAGGGGTCGGGCCCAGCATTTT.

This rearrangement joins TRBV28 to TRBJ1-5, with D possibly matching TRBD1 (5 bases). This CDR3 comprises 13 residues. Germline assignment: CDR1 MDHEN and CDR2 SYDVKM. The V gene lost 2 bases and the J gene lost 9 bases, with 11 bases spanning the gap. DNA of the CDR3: TGTGCCAGCAGTTTAATCTCACAGGTGCCCCAGCATTTT. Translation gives CASSLISQVPQHF.

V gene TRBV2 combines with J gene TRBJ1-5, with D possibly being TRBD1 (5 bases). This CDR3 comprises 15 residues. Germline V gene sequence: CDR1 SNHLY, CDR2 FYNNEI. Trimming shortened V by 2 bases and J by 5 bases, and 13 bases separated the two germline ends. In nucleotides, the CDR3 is TGTGCCAGCAGTGAAATATCCCCGGGGGATCAGCCCCAGCATTTT. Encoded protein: CASSEISPGDQPQHF.

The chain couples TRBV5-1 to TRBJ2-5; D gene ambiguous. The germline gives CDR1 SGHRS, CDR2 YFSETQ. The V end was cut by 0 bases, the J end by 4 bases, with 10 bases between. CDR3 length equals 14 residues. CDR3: CASSLGIGRETQYF. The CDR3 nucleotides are TGCGCCAGCAGCTTGGGTATAGGCAGAGAGACCCAGTACTTC.

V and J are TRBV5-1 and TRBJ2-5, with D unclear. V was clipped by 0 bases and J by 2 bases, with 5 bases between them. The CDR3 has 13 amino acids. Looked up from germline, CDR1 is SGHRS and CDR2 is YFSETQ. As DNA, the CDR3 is TGCGCCAGCAGCTTGGTTCAGCAAGAGACCCAGTACTTC. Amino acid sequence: CASSLVQQETQYF.

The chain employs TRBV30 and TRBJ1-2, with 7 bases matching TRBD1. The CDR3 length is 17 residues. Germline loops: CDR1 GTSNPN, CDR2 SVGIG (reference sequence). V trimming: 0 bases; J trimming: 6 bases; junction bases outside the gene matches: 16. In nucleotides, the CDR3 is TGTGCCTGGAGTGTACCGATTACACATGGGACAGTGAATGGCTACACCTTC. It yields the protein CAWSVPITHGTVNGYTF. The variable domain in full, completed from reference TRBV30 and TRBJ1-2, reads SQTIHQWPATLVQPVGSPLSLECTVEGTSNPNLYWYRQAAGRGLQLLFYSVGIGQISSEVPQNLSASRPQDRQFILSSKKLLLSDSGFYLCAWSVPITHGTVNGYTFGSGTRLTVV.

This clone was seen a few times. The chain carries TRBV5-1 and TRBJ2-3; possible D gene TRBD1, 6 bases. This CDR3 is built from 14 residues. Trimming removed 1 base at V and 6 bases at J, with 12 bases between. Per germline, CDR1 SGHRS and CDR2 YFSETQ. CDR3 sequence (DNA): TGCGCCAGCAGCTTGTTAACCACAGGGGATACGCAGTATTTT. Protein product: CASSLLTTGDTQYF.

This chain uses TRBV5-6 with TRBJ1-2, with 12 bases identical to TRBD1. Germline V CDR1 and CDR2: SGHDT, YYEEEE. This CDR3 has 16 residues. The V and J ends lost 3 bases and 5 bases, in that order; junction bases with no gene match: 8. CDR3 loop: CASSSVGTGGAYGYTF. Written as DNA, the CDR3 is TGTGCCAGCAGCTCAGTGGGGACAGGGGGCGCTTATGGCTACACCTTC.

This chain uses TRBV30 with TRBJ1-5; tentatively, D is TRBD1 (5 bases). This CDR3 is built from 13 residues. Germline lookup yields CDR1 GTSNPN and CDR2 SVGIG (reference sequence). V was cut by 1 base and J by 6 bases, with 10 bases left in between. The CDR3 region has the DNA TGTGCCTGGAGTGCCCAGGGTTCTCAGCCCCAGCATTTT. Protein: CAWSAQGSQPQHF.

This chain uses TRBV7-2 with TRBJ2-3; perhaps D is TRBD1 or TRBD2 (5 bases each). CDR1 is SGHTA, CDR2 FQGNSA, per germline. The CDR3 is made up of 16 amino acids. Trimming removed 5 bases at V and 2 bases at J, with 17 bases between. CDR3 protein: CASSAPGTRTTDTQYF. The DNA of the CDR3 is TGTGCCAGCAGCGCCCCCGGGACCCGCACCACAGATACGCAGTATTTT.